The 21 T cell receptor beta chains reported below all come from one sample, sequenced in a study of beta chain features in type 1 diabetes (dated by TCRdb to 2016 to 2019). General study outcomes and caveats: Type 1 diabetes patients showed a moderate but significant shortening of TCRB CDR3 length in all four CD4+ subsets.

The antigens of these receptors remain unknown. Library construction relied on the immunoSEQ multiplex PCR assay. All of the isolated RNA was reverse transcribed with the High Capacity cDNA Reverse Transcription Kit, so expressed TCRB transcripts were sequenced. Entries here come from immuneACCESS through TCRdb and include only in-frame sequences with V and J called. Some clones fail to appear in such tables; in the studies checked, an unresolved V gene covers under half of the shortfall, and the cause of the remainder is unknown. In this sample the table shows about 150,000 clones, under 13% of which occur a single time. In total, the top ten clones hold less than 0.5% of the sample. The sequenced material came from central memory CD4+ T cells from blood. The receptors shown here come from a man aged 25-45 years with type 1 diabetes.

In this sample, this clone turned up many times. The chain is built from TRBV29-1 and TRBJ1-2, with 7 bases that match TRBD1. CDR3 length: 14 amino acids. Germline trimming cut 5 bases from V and 7 bases from J; bases unmatched to any gene: 13. Germline lookup yields CDR1 SQVTM and CDR2 ANQGSEA. The CDR3 is CSVTPGQQQGGYTF. The CDR3 DNA is TGCAGCGTTACACCGGGACAGCAACAGGGTGGCTACACCTTC.

This clone occurred a few times. The genes are TRBV7-2 and TRBJ2-7; D is perhaps TRBD1 (6 bases). CDR1 SGHTA and CDR2 FQGNSA come from the germline V gene. The ends were cut back, 2 bases at V and 4 bases at J, with 12 bases in the middle. The CDR3 runs to 14 residues. The CDR3 here is CASSLFGRGYEQYF. The CDR3 region has the DNA TGTGCCAGCAGCTTATTCGGCAGGGGTTACGAGCAGTACTTC.

V usage is TRBV11-3 and J usage is TRBJ2-1, with D unclear. V shed 5 bases and J shed 1 base, with 15 bases lying between them. The germline CDR1 and CDR2 sequences are SGHNT and YENEEA. The CDR3 is made up of 16 amino acids. The CDR3 region is CASSPREAHSYNEQFF. The CDR3 nucleotides read TGTGCCAGCAGCCCCAGAGAGGCCCATTCCTACAATGAGCAGTTCTTC.

In its sample, this clone was seen a few times. This rearrangement joins TRBV5-1 to TRBJ2-1; 7 bases fit TRBD2. The CDR3 spans 15 residues. Trimming cost V 1 base and J 6 bases; bases outside gene matches: 7. In germline, CDR1 is SGHRS, CDR2 YFSETQ. CDR3 amino acids: CASSLSAGRGNEQFF. CDR3 DNA: TGCGCCAGCAGCTTGTCAGCGGGGAGGGGCAATGAGCAGTTCTTC.

The table lists this clone with a few counts. The chain recombines TRBV2 with TRBJ1-5, with 7 positions matching TRBD1. J lost 6 bases, V lost 5 bases, and 4 bases had no gene match. Germline-derived CDR1 and CDR2 are SNHLY and FYNNEI. CDR3 size: 13 residues. The CDR3 protein is CASSRQGGQPQHF. The CDR3 DNA reads as TGTGCCAGCAGTAGACAGGGCGGTCAGCCCCAGCATTTT.

The table lists this clone with a few counts. This chain links TRBV14 with TRBJ2-1; 7 nucleotides align to TRBD2. V shed 4 bases and J 6 bases; nucleotides not matched to a gene: 9. Germline V gives CDR1 SGHDN, CDR2 FVKESK. The CDR3 has 15 residues. The CDR3 spells CASSPRWGGGNEQFF. The CDR3 DNA reads TGTGCCAGCAGCCCCCGATGGGGGGGAGGCAATGAGCAGTTCTTC.

The rearrangement joins TRBV28 to TRBJ2-7, with TRBD1 matching over 7 bases. With V trimmed by 4 bases and J by 3 bases, 9 bases remained unmatched. Germline CDR1 and CDR2: MDHEN and SYDVKM. The CDR3 covers 15 residues. This CDR3 is CASSSPTGPNYEQYF. In DNA form, the CDR3 reads TGTGCCAGCAGTTCCCCGACAGGGCCCAACTACGAGCAGTACTTC.

V usage is TRBV21-1 and J usage is TRBJ2-7; TRBD2, the table's D call, was not compared with the DNA. TRBV21-1 is described as a pseudogene. This CDR3 is 16 amino acids long. CDR3 nucleotide sequence: TGTGCCAGCAGCAAAAAAAGGGAGGACACGGCCTACGAGCAGTACTTC. Translation gives CASSKKREDTAYEQYF.

This clone was observed a few times. This sample also contains other DNA sequences that code for the same CDR3. This chain joins TRBV27 and TRBJ1-1, with TRBD1 identical over 10 bases. V lost 2 bases and J lost 4; bases outside the gene matches: 1. This CDR3 contains 14 residues. Germline-derived CDR1 and CDR2 are MNHEY and SMNVEV (reference sequence). The CDR3: CASSLRTGGTEAFF. CDR3 nucleotides: TGTGCCAGCAGTTTACGGACAGGGGGCACTGAAGCTTTCTTT.

This clone turned up a few times. The chain carries TRBV18 and TRBJ1-5; D unresolved. Germline V lookup: CDR1 KGHSH, CDR2 LQKENI. Between the trimmed V and J ends, which lost 6 bases and 7 bases, there was a span of 19 bases. The CDR3 runs 15 residues. The CDR3 is CASSLDPQRDQPQHF. The CDR3 region has the DNA TGTGCCAGCTCCCTAGACCCCCAGCGAGACCAGCCCCAGCATTTT.

The chain is built from TRBV2 and TRBJ1-2; D not resolved. With 1 base removed from V and 5 bases from J, the gap between germline ends came to 11 bases. From germline, CDR1 is SNHLY and CDR2 FYNNEI. This CDR3 has 14 amino acids. CDR3 nucleotides: TGTGCCAGCAGTGAAGAGGCAGGAGGGTATGGCTACACCTTC. As protein: CASSEEAGGYGYTF.

This clone has a handful of counts. This chain links TRBV5-1 with TRBJ2-7; 7 nucleotides agree with TRBD2. Germline V gene data show CDR1 as SGHRS and CDR2 as YFSETQ. This CDR3 is 16 amino acids long. Trimming cost V 4 bases and J 1 base; bases outside gene matches: 11. CDR3 DNA sequence: TGCGCCAGCAGCCAAACCACTAGCGCCGGGTCCTACGAGCAGTACTTC. Translated: CASSQTTSAGSYEQYF.

There are a few counts of this clone. V gene TRBV19 combines with J gene TRBJ2-1; D remains ambiguous. V shed 5 bases and J shed 7 bases, with 18 bases lying between them. The CDR3 runs to 15 residues. Germline CDR1 reads LNHDA; CDR2 reads SQIVND (reference sequence). This CDR3 reads CASSLAAAAPNEQFF. CDR3 bases: TGTGCCAGTAGTCTGGCCGCTGCTGCTCCGAATGAGCAGTTCTTC.

CDR3 DNA sequence: TGTGCCAGCAGCTTAGAGGGGGACAGCCGTACCTACAATGAGCAGTTCTTC. Amino acids: CASSLEGDSRTYNEQFF. The chain is built from TRBV7-2 and TRBJ2-1; 7 bases agree with TRBD1. Germline assignment: CDR1 SGHTA and CDR2 FQGNSA. The CDR3 has 17 residues. V shed 1 base, J shed 2 bases, and the junction held 8 bases outside the gene matches.

V usage is TRBV10-3 and J usage is TRBJ2-5; a possible D gene is TRBD1 (6 bases). The ends were cut back, 6 bases at V and 7 bases at J, with 18 bases in the middle. Germline V gene data show CDR1 as ENHRY and CDR2 as SYGVKD. The CDR3 consists of 14 residues. CDR3 in DNA: TGTGCCATCAGACAGGGATTAGATTATTGGACCCAGTACTTC. It yields the protein CAIRQGLDYWTQYF.

V usage is TRBV2 and J usage is TRBJ2-3; 10 bases are shared with TRBD2. The CDR3 consists of 14 residues. CDR1 is SNHLY, CDR2 FYNNEI, per germline. The CDR3 reads CAGRPGLATDTQYF. The CDR3 DNA reads as TGTGCGGGGCGACCGGGACTAGCGACTGATACGCAGTATTTT.

The V and J genes are TRBV7-9 and TRBJ2-5; 10 bases map to TRBD2. V lost 3 bases to trimming and J lost 4 bases; unmatched junction nucleotides: 5. Germline CDR1 is SEHNR and CDR2 is FQNEAQ (reference sequence). The CDR3 is 15 residues long. CDR3 loop: CASSLVLAGRETQYF. The CDR3 nucleotides read TGTGCCAGCAGCTTGGTACTAGCGGGAAGAGAGACCCAGTACTTC. The full variable domain, rest sourced from reference TRBV7-9 and TRBJ2-5, is DTGVSQNPRHKITKRGQNVTFRCDPISEHNRLYWYRQTLGQGPEFLTYFQNEAQLEKSRLLSDRFSAERPKGSFSTLEIQRTEQGDSAMYLCASSLVLAGRETQYFGPGTRLLVL.

This rearrangement joins TRBV7-2 to TRBJ2-1; D remains unclear. The CDR3 is 15 amino acids. V was cut by 2 bases and J by 4 bases, with 12 bases left in between. The germline V gene has CDR1 SGHTA and CDR2 FQGNSA. DNA of the CDR3: TGTGCCAGCAGCTTATTGGCTAGTGAGTACAATGAGCAGTTCTTC. Translated: CASSLLASEYNEQFF.

The V and J genes are TRBV5-1 and TRBJ1-1; D is possibly TRBD1 (6 bases). CDR1 is SGHRS and CDR2 is YFSETQ in the germline V gene. CDR3 size: 14 residues. V shed 1 base and J shed 7 bases, with 14 bases lying between them. The CDR3 bases are TGCGCCAGCAGCTTGACCCACAGGGAAGGTGAAGCTTTCTTT. As protein: CASSLTHREGEAFF.

The chain combines TRBV30 with TRBJ2-1; 9 nucleotides match TRBD1. Per germline, CDR1 GTSNPN and CDR2 SVGIG (reference sequence). This CDR3 region has 15 residues. V lost 1 base to trimming and J lost 7 bases; unmatched junction nucleotides: 8. CDR3 amino acids: CAWSDTGGAGNEQFF. CDR3 coding DNA: TGTGCCTGGAGTGACACAGGGGGCGCTGGGAATGAGCAGTTCTTC.

The chain is built from TRBV6-1 and TRBJ2-7, with D possibly being TRBD2 (5 bases). This CDR3 has 15 residues. Germline V CDR1 and CDR2: MNHNS, SASEGT. Trimming stripped 3 bases from V and 2 bases from J, with 14 bases between. The CDR3 DNA is TGTGCCAGCAGTGACGGCGGGCCGAAGGCCTACGAGCAGTACTTC. It specifies CASSDGGPKAYEQYF.